This section outlines one T cell receptor beta chain sequence together with its context. This receptor's antigen is unknown. No base quality information exists; no much larger clone differs at one position. These data belong to a study of blood T cell repertoires in COVID-19 (dated by TCRdb to 2019 to 2021). Some background on the complete study: Samples from collaborators originated in the United States, Italy and Spain and spanned both the acute and convalescent phases of COVID-19. Samples were obtained from the ongoing ImmuneRACE study (first 160 participants) and from about 1,300 subjects provided by 6 global collaborators. Nearly every sample came with metadata listing a de-identified subject ID, COVID-19 status, age in years and sex. The repertoires were made available in a free public database intended to serve as a resource for research on the immune response to SARS-CoV-2. Subjects who had been exposed to COVID-19, were actively infected with it, or had recovered from it provided the deeply sampled blood TCRbeta repertoires that made up the dataset. Where available, HLA class I and class II types were obtained from metadata supplied by the sample provider rather than from assay-based typing. The prospective study material was composed of cDNA or gDNA derived from T cells, B-cell-depleted T cells, or PBMCs. Study-wide conclusions, independent of this receptor: How much clinical and demographic metadata was included differed by source and by participant, and the metadata was provided uncurated.

At one collaborating source in Seattle, patients were enrolled during active infection and were followed longitudinally through the course of disease. The collaborating institutions used their own protocols to collect whole blood in K2EDTA tubes. For TCRbeta analysis, collaborators shipped samples in one of three forms: frozen whole blood, isolated PBMCs, or DNA extracted from either of those sample types. The CDR3 spans 13 residues, from the cysteine through the phenylalanine. The kept DNA is CDR3 alone, 39 bases in frame from the first base. V is reduced by 4 bases and J by 1 base, leaving a spacing of 7 bases between them. CDR1 and CDR2, per the germline V gene, are SGHTA and FQGTGA. TCRbeta CDR3 regions were amplified from genomic DNA using the immunoSEQ Assay, a bias-controlled multiplex PCR. As for how the authors treated the data: The number of nucleated cells in each sample was estimated from the amplification of reference gene primers within the assay. To quantify the absolute abundance of each unique TCRbeta CDR3 rearrangement, sequence reads were collapsed and filtered. Productive Simpson clonality was computed per sample as the square root of Simpson's diversity index over productive rearrangements. Held by TCRdb, this immuneACCESS table contains in-frame sequences only and omits some clones. Under half of the omission traces to an unresolved V gene where checked; the cause of the rest is unknown. That table is the source of V, J and clone size, and D and trimming were worked out from the DNA. In this sample the table shows approximately 210,000 clones, 90% to 95% of which occur a single time. The ten most abundant clones make up 0.7% to 0.8% of the sample.

The TCR originated in a man younger than 40 with COVID-19, enrolled during active disease. The sequenced sample was peripheral blood. This receptor chain uses TRBV7-3 and TRBJ1-1; the D gene lacks a confident call. The CDR3 corresponds to CASSSGANTEAFF. The nucleotides read TGTGCCAGCAGCTCAGGCGCGAACACTGAAGCTTTCTTT.